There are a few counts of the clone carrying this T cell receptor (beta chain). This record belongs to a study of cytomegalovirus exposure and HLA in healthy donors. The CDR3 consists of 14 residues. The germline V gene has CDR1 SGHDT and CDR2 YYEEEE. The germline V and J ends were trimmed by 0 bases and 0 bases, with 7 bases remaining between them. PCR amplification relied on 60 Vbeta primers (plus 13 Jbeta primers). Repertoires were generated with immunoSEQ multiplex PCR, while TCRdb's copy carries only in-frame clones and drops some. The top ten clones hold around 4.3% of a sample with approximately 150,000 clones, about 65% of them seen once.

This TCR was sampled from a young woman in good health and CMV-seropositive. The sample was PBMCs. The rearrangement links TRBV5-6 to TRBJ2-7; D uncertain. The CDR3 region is CASSLVRGSYEQYF. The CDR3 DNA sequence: TGTGCCAGCAGCTTGGTCAGAGGCTCCTACGAGCAGTACTTC.